Included here is one TCR beta chain sequence, with context. The antigen it recognizes is unknown. No base quality values were provided; no much bigger clone lies one nucleotide off. The sample belongs to a study of T cell responses to AZD1222 COVID-19 vaccine (dated by TCRdb to about 2021). Context from the whole study: AZD1222 recipients with second doses at about 4 weeks or about 12 weeks were pooled, because spike-specific TCR depth and breadth did not differ between schedules. TCR sequencing covered some 240 trial participants: 207 given two doses of AZD1222 and approximately 26 given two doses of MenACWY control vaccine. Enrollment into the trials was organized by age into subgroups of 18-55, 56-69 and 70-plus years, and those subgroups contained about 150, 27 and 61 TCR-sequenced participants, respectively.

The paper's findings and limits, for the study overall: Participants were mostly white British and included more females than males, and it was suggested by the authors that clonal diversity may have been underestimated. No day 14 peak-response samples were available, so repertoires were characterized only after the peak T cell response. In the small 56-69-year group, the increase in depth fell short of significance, most likely because of low power. Conclusions about previously exposed vaccinees are limited because only five to seven AZD1222 recipients were SARS-CoV-2 seropositive at baseline. Epitopes outside the regions mutated in the B.1.351 and B.1.1.7 variants were reportedly recognized by nearly half of the unique spike-specific TCRs. Spike-specific TCR breadth and depth rose significantly after two AZD1222 doses compared with day 0 and with MenACWY recipients. The whole spike protein was spanned by vaccine-associated CD4 TCRs, and dominant responses were seen in regions 160-218 and 743-854.

According to the study, the label for this sample's time point signals: baseline before first vaccination. Samples from vaccinated people were obtained from the UK trials COV001 and COV002, which included a single-blind randomized controlled phase 2/3 trial of AZD1222 (ChAdOx1 nCoV-19) in healthy adults. Trial participant PBMC samples were collected at day 0 and day 28 after the second dose for TCRbeta chain sequencing. The CDR3 contains 12 residues, cysteine and phenylalanine counted. The only DNA kept is the CDR3, 36 bases in frame from the first base. As encoded in the germline V gene, CDR1 is SGDLS while CDR2 is YYNGEE. V is reduced by 1 base and J by 0 bases, leaving a spacing of 0 bases between them. The CDR3 regions of human TCRbeta chains were analyzed by immunosequencing. Concerning the study's data processing: TCRs in the repertoires were matched against a reference library of SARS-CoV-2-specific TCRs that had been generated with the MIRA antigen-specificity platform. Breadth meant the fraction of unique TCRs that were SARS-CoV-2-associated, whereas depth meant the fraction of total T cells that were SARS-CoV-2-associated. Using the MIRA data, each spike-specific TCR was assigned both to the spike region to which the TCR was reactive and to a CD4 or CD8 class. Log10-transformed breadth and depth values were compared by one-way ANOVA with Sidak's multiple comparisons tests. This immuneACCESS table, as held by TCRdb, lists in-frame sequences with V and J called but not all clones. Of the missing ones, under half trace to an unresolved V gene in checked studies; the others have no known cause. From that table come the V and J calls and clone size; the DNA was used to work out D and trimming. The sample table holds 85,000 to 120,000 clones, of which roughly 84% were seen once. The ten largest clones capture about a sixth of the sample.

The rearranged segments are TRBV9 and TRBJ2-3; there is no confident call for the D gene. The sequence derives from an adult in good health. Here the sequenced sample was peripheral blood, taken on day 0 of AZD1222 vaccination. The nucleotides are TGTGCCAGCAGCGTAAGCACAGATACGCAGTATTTT. Its coded protein is CASSVSTDTQYF.